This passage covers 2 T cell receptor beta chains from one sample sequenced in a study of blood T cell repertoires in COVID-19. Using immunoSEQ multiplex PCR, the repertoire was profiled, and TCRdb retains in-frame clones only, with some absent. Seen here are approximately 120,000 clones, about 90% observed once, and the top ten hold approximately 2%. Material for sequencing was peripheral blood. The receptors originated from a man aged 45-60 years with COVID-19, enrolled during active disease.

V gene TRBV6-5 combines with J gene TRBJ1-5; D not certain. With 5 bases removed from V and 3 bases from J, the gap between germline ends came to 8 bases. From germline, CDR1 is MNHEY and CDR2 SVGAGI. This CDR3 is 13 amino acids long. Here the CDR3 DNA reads TGTGCCAGCAGTCCCGGGAACAATCAGCCCCAGCATTTT. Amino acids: CASSPGNNQPQHF.

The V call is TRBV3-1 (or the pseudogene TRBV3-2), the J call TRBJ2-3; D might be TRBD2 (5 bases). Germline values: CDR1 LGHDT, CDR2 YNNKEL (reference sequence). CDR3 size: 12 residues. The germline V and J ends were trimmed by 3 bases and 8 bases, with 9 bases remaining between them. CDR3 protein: CASSQGSRTQYF. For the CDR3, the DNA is TGTGCCAGCAGCCAGGGGAGCCGTACGCAGTATTTT.